Sequencing of this T cell receptor (beta chain) was carried out in a study of T cells after yellow fever vaccination. Findings of the study overall: Compared with primary, the secondary response was weaker and peaked at day 5, not 15.

Germline loops: CDR1 DFQATT, CDR2 SNEGSKA (reference sequence). Trimming cost V 3 bases and J 0 bases, with 7 bases left between them. The CDR3 has 13 amino acids. TCRdb re-called the 5' RACE reads with MiXCR, one entry per CDR3 protein. The data show roughly 340,000 distinct CDR3 sequences, 7.5% to 9% seen once. In the case of this clonotype: Antigen specificity is unknown.

This sequence joins TRBV20-1 and TRBJ2-3; D call uncertain. This receptor was taken from a young man who received the YFV17D yellow fever vaccine. The specimen was PBMCs, collected on the day of the first yellow fever vaccination. The CDR3 here is CSARHTSTDTQYF. The CDR3 DNA follows: TGCAGTGCTAGGCACACCAGCACAGATACGCAGTATTTT.